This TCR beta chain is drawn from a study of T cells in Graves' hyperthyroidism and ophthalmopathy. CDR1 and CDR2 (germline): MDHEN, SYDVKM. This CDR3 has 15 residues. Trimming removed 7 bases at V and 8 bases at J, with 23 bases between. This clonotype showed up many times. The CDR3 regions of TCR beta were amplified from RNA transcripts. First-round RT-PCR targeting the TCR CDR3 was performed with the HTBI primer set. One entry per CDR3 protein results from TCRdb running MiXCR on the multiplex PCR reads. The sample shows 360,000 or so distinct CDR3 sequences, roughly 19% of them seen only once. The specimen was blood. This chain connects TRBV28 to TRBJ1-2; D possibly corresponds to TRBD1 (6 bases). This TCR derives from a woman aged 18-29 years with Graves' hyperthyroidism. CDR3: CASTPYLPTGGGYTF. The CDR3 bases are TGTGCCAGCACTCCGTACCTCCCGACAGGCGGGGGCTACACCTTC.